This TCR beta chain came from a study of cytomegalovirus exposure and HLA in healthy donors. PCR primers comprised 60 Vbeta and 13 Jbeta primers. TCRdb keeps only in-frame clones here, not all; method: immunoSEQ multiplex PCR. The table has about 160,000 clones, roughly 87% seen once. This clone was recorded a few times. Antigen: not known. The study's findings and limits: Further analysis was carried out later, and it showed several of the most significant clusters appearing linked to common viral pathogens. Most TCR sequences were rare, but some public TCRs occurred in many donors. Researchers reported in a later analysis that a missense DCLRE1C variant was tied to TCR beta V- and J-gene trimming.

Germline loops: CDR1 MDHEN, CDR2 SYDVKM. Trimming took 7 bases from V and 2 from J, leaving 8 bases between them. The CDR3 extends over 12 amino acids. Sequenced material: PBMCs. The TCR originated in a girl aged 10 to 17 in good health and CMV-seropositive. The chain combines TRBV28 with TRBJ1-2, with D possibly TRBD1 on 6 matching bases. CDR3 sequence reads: CASTDSNYGYTF. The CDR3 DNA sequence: TGTGCCAGCACGGACAGCAACTATGGCTACACCTTC.